This TCR beta chain was sequenced during a study of T cell responses to AZD1222 COVID-19 vaccine (dated by TCRdb to about 2021). A note on the overall study: TCR sequencing was performed for about 250 trial participants, of whom about 200 were given two doses of AZD1222 and around 26 were given two doses of MenACWY control vaccine. Trial participants were enrolled into age subgroups of 18-55, 56-69 and 70-plus years, which contained approximately 150, 30 and 60 TCR-sequenced participants, respectively. What the study reported, not specific to this receptor: After two AZD1222 doses, spike-specific TCR breadth and depth were significantly higher than at day 0 and than in MenACWY recipients. Conclusions about previously exposed vaccinees were limited because only six or seven AZD1222 recipients were SARS-CoV-2 seropositive at baseline. CD4 TCRs associated with the vaccine covered the entire spike protein, and the dominant responses were in regions 160-218 and 743-854. Because no samples from the day 14 peak response were available, repertoires could be characterized only after the peak T cell response. The 56-69-year group was small, and its depth increase did not reach significance, likely because of low power. Participants were mostly white British, with more females than males. The authors suggested clonal diversity may have been underestimated. Nearly half of unique spike-specific TCRs reportedly recognized epitopes outside regions mutated in the B.1.351 and B.1.1.7 variants.

The CDR3 regions of human TCRbeta chains were subjected to immunosequencing. Regarding the original processing steps: Repertoire TCRs were checked for matches against a reference library of SARS-CoV-2-specific TCRs that had been generated using the MIRA antigen-specificity platform. Breadth meant the fraction of unique TCRs that were SARS-CoV-2-associated, whereas depth meant the fraction of total T cells that were SARS-CoV-2-associated. Each spike-specific TCR was assigned to its reactive spike region and to a CD4 or CD8 class using the MIRA data. Log10-transformed breadth and depth values were compared by one-way ANOVA with Sidak's multiple comparisons tests. TCRdb took this table from immuneACCESS and kept in-frame rearrangements with V and J called. Such tables lack part of the clones; where checked against another copy, unresolved V genes explain under half of the gap, and the rest is unexplained. V, J and clone size are those of that table, while D and trimming were read from the DNA. The table for this sample lists over 100,000 clones; roughly 90% of them were counted only once. The biggest ten clones account for about 1.1% of the sample.

Of note for this clone: Its target antigen remains unknown. Qualities for individual bases were not recorded, and no much larger clone is one base off.

Per the germline V gene (reference sequence), SGHNT is the CDR1 and YYREEE is the CDR2. The CDR3 goes from the cysteine to the phenylalanine over 12 residues. Left in the record is the CDR3 DNA by itself, 36 bases read in frame from the first base. The junction shows trimming of 10 bases on V and 1 base on J, plus 10 bases between the germline ends. This sample's time point label indicates: about 28 days (+/-7) after the second vaccine dose. Because spike-specific TCR depth and breadth did not differ between the two schedules, AZD1222 recipients who got a second dose at roughly 4 weeks were pooled with those who got a second dose at roughly 12 weeks. Vaccinee samples came from UK trials COV001 and COV002, including a single-blind randomized controlled phase 2/3 trial of AZD1222 (ChAdOx1 nCoV-19) in healthy adults. For TCRbeta chain sequencing, PBMC samples were collected from trial participants at day 0 and at day 28 after the second dose.

The specimen was peripheral blood, collected 28 days after the second AZD1222 dose. This sequence originates from an adult who received the AZD1222 COVID-19 vaccine. The chain employs TRBV5-4 and TRBJ2-3; TRBD2 is perhaps the D gene, given 6 matching bases. DNA sequence: TGTGCCTCAGGAGGGGGCACAGATACGCAGTATTTT. The encoded protein is CASGGGTDTQYF.